Sequencing of this TCR beta chain was carried out in a study of CD8 T cells in Susac syndrome. A quantity of about 0.5 to 1 ug RNA underwent reverse transcription using random hexamers. TCRdb ran MiXCR on the immunoSEQ multiplex PCR reads and lists one entry per CDR3 protein. The table lists 250,000 to 300,000 distinct CDR3 sequences, approximately 85% of them singletons. This clonotype occurred a few times. Germline-derived CDR1 and CDR2 are MNHEY and SVGEGT. Trimming took 5 bases from V and 4 from J; bases not matched to a gene: 3. The CDR3 totals 13 residues. It was negative isolation that provided the CD8+ and CD4+ T cells, whereas TEMRA cells were enriched by FACS.

The sequencing sample was made of CD8+ T cells from PBMCs. The TCR sequence derives from a human donor with multiple sclerosis. The J gene is TRBJ1-2, the V gene TRBV6-2 or TRBV6-3; 8 positions agree with TRBD1. The CDR3: CASSQGTGYGYTF. The CDR3 DNA reads as TGTGCCAGCAGTCAAGGGACAGGCTATGGCTACACCTTC.